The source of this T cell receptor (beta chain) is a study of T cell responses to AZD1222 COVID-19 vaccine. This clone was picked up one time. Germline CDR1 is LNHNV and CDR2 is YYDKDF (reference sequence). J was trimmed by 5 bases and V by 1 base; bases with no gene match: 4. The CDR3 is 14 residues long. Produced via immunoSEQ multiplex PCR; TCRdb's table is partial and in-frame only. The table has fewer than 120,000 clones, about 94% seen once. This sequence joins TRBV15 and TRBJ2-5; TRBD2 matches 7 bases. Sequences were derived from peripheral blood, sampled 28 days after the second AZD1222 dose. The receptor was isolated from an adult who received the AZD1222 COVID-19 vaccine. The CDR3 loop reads CATSRGWGGETQYF. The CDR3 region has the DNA TGTGCCACCAGCAGAGGGTGGGGGGGTGAGACCCAGTACTTC.